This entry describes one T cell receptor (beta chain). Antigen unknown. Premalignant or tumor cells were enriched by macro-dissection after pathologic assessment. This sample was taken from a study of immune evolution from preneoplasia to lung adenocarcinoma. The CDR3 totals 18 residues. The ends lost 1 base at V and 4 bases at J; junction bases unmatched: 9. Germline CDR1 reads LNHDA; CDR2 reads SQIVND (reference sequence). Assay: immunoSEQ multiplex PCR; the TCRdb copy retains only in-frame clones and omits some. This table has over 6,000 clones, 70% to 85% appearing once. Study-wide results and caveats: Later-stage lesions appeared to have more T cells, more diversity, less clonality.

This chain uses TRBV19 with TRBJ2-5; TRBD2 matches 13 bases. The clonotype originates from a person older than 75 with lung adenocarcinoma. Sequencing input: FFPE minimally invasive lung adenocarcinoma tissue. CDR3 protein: CASSIGGTSGGAGETQYF. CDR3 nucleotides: TGTGCCAGTAGTATAGGAGGAACTAGCGGGGGGGCCGGAGAGACCCAGTACTTC.